This paragraph covers one T cell receptor (beta chain) sequence. Its antigen is still unknown. The data derive from a study of T cell repertoires in cytomegalovirus infection. Study information: CMV epitopes, recently identified HLA-C-restricted and well-studied HLA-B-restricted, were used. Both a matching HLA type and CMV infection were indicated by public TCR beta signatures. General observations from the study: People with CMV and the relevant HLA were identified by cumulative public TCR beta family frequency. Across the ex vivo response, the dominant clonotypes were HLA-C-restricted CMV-specific TCR beta clonotypes.

The CDR3 is 15 residues long. V shed 6 bases and J 2 bases; nucleotides not matched to a gene: 5. In TCRdb, the reads were re-called with MiXCR into one record per CDR3 protein. The sample consists of about 700,000 distinct CDR3 sequences, roughly 36% of them appearing once. The sample was cultured PBMCs, taken from culture after CMV antigen stimulation. The rearrangement joins TRBV12-3 or TRBV12-4 to TRBJ2-1; 9 bases fit TRBD1. The receptor was isolated from a human donor in good health (CMV status not recorded). Some clones in this sample may be carry-over from other donors' samples. Here the CDR3 reads CASSQRQGAYNEQFF. CDR3 DNA: TGTGCCAGCAGCCAACGACAGGGGGCCTACAATGAGCAGTTCTTC.